A selection of T cell receptor beta chains follows, all from one sample in a study of metastatic and nonmetastatic thyroid tumors. Through MiXCR, TCRdb re-clonotyped the PCR reads. In the table there are around 65,000 clones, 12% to 15% of which are singletons. The sample comprised blood. Receptors were obtained from a male donor with papillary thyroid cancer or a benign thyroid nodule (not recorded which). Some clones in this sample may be carry-over from other donors' samples. Both conserved end residues are part of each CDR3. The order of the fields is J gene, clone size, V gene, D gene, CDR3 DNA, CDR3 protein. The D gene is left open where the match is weak. Expanded clones get a size class; other rows say once, few or many, or leave the size out.

TRBJ2-1,many,TRBV19,TRBD2,TGTGCCAGTAGTCCGGGACTAGCTCTCGGTGTGTTCTTC,CASSPGLALGVFF
TRBJ1-1,NA,TRBV11-3,NA,TGTGCCAGCAGCTTAAGCCGGTTTTCCGGGGACGCTTTCTTT,CASSLSRFSGDAFF
TRBJ2-5,NA,TRBV20-1,TRBD2,TGCAGTGCTAGAGATACTAGCGGGAGGTACCAAGAGACCCAGTACTTC,CSARDTSGRYQETQYF
TRBJ2-1,NA,TRBV11-1,NA,TGTGCCGGCAGCTTAACGGGTGACTACAGAGTGCGCAATGAGCAGTTCTTC,CAGSLTGDYRVRNEQFF
TRBJ2-2,NA,TRBV7-8,NA,TGTGCCAGCAGCTTAGATAACCCCGGAGGGGCGCGGGGGGAGCTGTTTTTT,CASSLDNPGGARGELFF
TRBJ1-1,many,TRBV4-1,TRBD1,TGCGCCAGCAGCCAAAGGGGACAGCAGAACACTGAAGCTTTCTTT,CASSQRGQQNTEAFF
TRBJ2-4,few,TRBV6-1,NA,TGTGCCAGCAGTTTACAAGGGACATTGCTAGACAAAAACATTCAGTACTTC,CASSLQGTLLDKNIQYF
TRBJ2-7,NA,TRBV27,TRBD1,TGTGCCAGCAGTTTAGGCGGACAGGGGGCTTACGAGCAGTACTTC,CASSLGGQGAYEQYF
TRBJ2-2,few,TRBV6-1,NA,TGTGCCAGCAGTGAGGAGCTGGGGTCTAGCGGGGAGCTGTTTTTT,CASSEELGSSGELFF
TRBJ1-2,NA,TRBV20-1,NA,TGCAGTGCGAGGACCGGCGGTGACTATGGCTACACCTTC,CSARTGGDYGYTF
TRBJ2-1,NA,TRBV12-5,TRBD2,TGTGCTAGTGGTTTGCCTAGCGGGGAGTACAATGAGCAGTTCTTC,CASGLPSGEYNEQFF
TRBJ1-2,many,TRBV4-1,NA,TGCGCCAGCAGCCAAGACCCGGGACTTAACTATGGCTACACCTTC,CASSQDPGLNYGYTF
TRBJ1-6,NA,TRBV5-1,NA,TGCGCCAGCAGAGAGCTTACAGGGTACACAGTCTCACCCCTCCACTTT,CASRELTGYTVSPLHF
TRBJ1-2,many,TRBV7-9,NA,TGTGCCAGCCTCCGGGAGTCTATCTATGGCTACACCTTC,CASLRESIYGYTF
TRBJ2-3,NA,TRBV5-1,NA,TGCGCCAGCAGCAGTGGGACTGGCGGGGGCCCACTAGATACGCAGTATTTT,CASSSGTGGGPLDTQYF
TRBJ1-3,many,TRBV18,TRBD1,TGTGCCAGCTCACCAGACAGGGTGGGCAACACCATATATTTT,CASSPDRVGNTIYF
TRBJ1-2,few,TRBV6-5,NA,TGTGCCAGCAGTTCCTTTACAGGTGCCGGCTACACCTTC,CASSSFTGAGYTF
TRBJ1-1,many,TRBV4-1,NA,TGCGCCAGCAGCCAATGGGGGCTAGTCACTGAAGCTTTCTTT,CASSQWGLVTEAFF
TRBJ1-1,NA,TRBV6-1,NA,TGTGTCAGCAGTGAATCTCGGGCGGGGTGGTTCGCTGAATCTTTCTTT,CVSSESRAGWFAESFF
TRBJ1-2,many,TRBV3-1,TRBD1,TGTGCCAGCAGCCAAGAAACAGGGGGATATGGCTACACCTTC,CASSQETGGYGYTF
TRBJ2-2,once,TRBV5-6,NA,TGCGCCAGCATCTTGGACCAGGGCACCGGGGAGCTGTTTTTT,CASILDQGTGELFF
TRBJ2-7,NA,TRBV6-5,TRBD1,TGTGCCAGCAGTTACCCAACAGGGGGCTCCTACGAGCAGTACTTC,CASSYPTGGSYEQYF
TRBJ1-1,many,TRBV20-1,NA,TGCAGTGCTAAGATTTACACTGAAGCTTTCTTT,CSAKIYTEAFF
TRBJ1-1,NA,TRBV2,TRBD1,TGTGCCAGCATGGGACAGGGGAGTGGGGTGATTACTGAAGCTTTCTTT,CASMGQGSGVITEAFF
TRBJ2-1,few,TRBV7-3,TRBD2,TGTGCCAGCAGCATTAAGAGGACTAGCGGGAGCTCATCGAATGGAAGGAATGAGCAGTTCTTC,CASSIKRTSGSSSNGRNEQFF
TRBJ2-1,many,TRBV9,NA,TGTGCCAGCAGCAAACAGGGTTCCTACAATGAGCAGTTCTTC,CASSKQGSYNEQFF
TRBJ2-7,many,TRBV28,NA,TGTGCCAGCAGTTCAATCCAGGGATTATTTTACGAGCAGTACTTC,CASSSIQGLFYEQYF
TRBJ2-2,many,TRBV4-2,NA,TGTGCCAGCAGCCAAGATCTAGGGGATCCCAACACCGGGGAGCTGTTTTTT,CASSQDLGDPNTGELFF
TRBJ1-5,many,TRBV10-3,TRBD1,TGTGCCATCCCCTTGGACAGGGAAGATAGCAATCAGCCCCAGCATTTT,CAIPLDREDSNQPQHF
TRBJ1-2,many,TRBV7-8,NA,TGTGCCAGCAGCGTCGACAGCTATGGCTACACCTTC,CASSVDSYGYTF
TRBJ2-1,NA,TRBV6-1,NA,TGTGCCAGCATCCCGTGGCGGTCCCTGGCGGTCTACAATGAGCAGTTCTTC,CASIPWRSLAVYNEQFF